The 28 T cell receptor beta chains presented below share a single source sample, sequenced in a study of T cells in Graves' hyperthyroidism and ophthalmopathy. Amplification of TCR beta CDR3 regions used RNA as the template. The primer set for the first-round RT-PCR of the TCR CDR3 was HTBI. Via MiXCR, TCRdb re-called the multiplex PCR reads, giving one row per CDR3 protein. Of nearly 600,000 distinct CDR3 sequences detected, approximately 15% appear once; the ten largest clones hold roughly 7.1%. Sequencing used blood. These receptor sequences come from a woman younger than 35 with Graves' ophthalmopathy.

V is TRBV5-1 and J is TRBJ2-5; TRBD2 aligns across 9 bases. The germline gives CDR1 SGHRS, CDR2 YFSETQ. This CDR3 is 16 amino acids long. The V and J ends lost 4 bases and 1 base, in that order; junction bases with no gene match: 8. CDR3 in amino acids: CASSPTSGFSQETQYF. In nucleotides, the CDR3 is TGCGCCAGCAGCCCGACTAGCGGTTTTTCCCAAGAGACCCAGTACTTC.

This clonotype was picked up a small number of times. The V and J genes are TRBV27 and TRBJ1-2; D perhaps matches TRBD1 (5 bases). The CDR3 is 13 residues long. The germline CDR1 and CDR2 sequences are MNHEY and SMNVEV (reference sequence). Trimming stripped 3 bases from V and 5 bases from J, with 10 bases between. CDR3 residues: CASSLGVLYGYTF. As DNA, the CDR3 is TGTGCCAGCAGTTTGGGGGTACTGTATGGCTACACCTTC.

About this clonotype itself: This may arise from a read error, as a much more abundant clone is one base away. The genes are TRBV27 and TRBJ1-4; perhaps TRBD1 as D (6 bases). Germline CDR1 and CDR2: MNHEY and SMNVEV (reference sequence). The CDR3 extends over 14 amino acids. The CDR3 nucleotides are TGTGCCAGCAGCGCCGGGGGGGGCGGTGAAAAACTGCTTTTT. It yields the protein CASSAGGGGEKLLF.

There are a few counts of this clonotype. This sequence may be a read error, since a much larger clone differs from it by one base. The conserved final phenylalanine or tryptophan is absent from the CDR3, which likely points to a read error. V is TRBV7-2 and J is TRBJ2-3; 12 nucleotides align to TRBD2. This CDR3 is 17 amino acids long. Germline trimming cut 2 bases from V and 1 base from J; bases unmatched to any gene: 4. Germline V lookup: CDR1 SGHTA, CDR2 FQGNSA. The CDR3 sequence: CASSLSLAGGRTDTQYV. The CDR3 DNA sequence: TGTGCCAGCAGCTTATCTCTAGCGGGGGGGCGCACAGATACGCAGTATGTT.

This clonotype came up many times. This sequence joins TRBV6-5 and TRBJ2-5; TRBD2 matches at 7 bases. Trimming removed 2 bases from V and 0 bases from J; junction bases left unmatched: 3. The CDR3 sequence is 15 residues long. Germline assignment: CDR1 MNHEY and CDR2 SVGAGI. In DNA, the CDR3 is TGTGCCAGCAGTTACGGGGGGGGGAACCAAGAGACCCAGTACTTC. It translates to CASSYGGGNQETQYF.

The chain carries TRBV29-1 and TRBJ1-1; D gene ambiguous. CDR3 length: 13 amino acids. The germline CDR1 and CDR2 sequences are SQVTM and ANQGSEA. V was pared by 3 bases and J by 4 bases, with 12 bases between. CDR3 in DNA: TGCAGCGTTGATCTCCGAAGGGTCACTGAAGCTTTCTTT. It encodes CSVDLRRVTEAFF.

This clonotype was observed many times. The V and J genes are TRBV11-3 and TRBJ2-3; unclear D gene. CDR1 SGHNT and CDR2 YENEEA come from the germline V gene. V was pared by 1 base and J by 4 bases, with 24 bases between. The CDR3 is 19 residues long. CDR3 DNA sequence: TGTGCCAGCAGCTTAGGGCGCCCTGGGAAGTGGCTAGTACCAGATACGCAGTATTTT. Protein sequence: CASSLGRPGKWLVPDTQYF.

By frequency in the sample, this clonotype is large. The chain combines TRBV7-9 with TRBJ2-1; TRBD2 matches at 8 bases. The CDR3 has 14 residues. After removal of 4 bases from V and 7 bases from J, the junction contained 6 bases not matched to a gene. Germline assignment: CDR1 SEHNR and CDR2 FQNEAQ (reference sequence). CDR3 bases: TGTGCCAGCAGCTCCCCCCGGGGGGGGAATGAGCAGTTCTTC. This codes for CASSSPRGGNEQFF.

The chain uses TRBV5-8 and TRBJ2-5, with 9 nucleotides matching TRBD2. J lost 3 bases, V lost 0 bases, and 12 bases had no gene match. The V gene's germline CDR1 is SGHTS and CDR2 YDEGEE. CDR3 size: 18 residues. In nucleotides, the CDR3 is TGTGCCAGCAGCTTGGGGCTAGCGGGACCCGGGGGCGAAGAGACCCAGTACTTC. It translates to CASSLGLAGPGGEETQYF. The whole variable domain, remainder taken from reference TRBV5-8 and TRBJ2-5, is EAGVTQSPTHLIKTRGQQATLRCSPISGHTSVYWYQQALGLGLQFLLWYDEGEERNRGNFPPRFSGRQFPNYSSELNVNALELEDSALYLCASSLGLAGPGGEETQYFGPGTRLLVL.

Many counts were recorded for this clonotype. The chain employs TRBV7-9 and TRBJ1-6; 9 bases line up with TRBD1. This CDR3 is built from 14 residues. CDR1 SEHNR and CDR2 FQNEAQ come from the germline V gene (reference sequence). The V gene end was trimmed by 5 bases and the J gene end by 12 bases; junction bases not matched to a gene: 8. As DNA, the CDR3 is TGTGCCAGCAGCCCACAGGGGGCTATAGGACCCCTCCACTTT. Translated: CASSPQGAIGPLHF.

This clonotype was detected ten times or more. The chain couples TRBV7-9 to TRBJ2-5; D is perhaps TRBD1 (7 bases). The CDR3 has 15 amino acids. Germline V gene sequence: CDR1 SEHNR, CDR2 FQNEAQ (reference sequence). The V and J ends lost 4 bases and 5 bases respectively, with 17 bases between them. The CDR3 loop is CASSSSKGAGETQYF. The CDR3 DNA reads TGTGCCAGCAGCTCCTCGAAGGGGGCGGGGGAGACCCAGTACTTC.

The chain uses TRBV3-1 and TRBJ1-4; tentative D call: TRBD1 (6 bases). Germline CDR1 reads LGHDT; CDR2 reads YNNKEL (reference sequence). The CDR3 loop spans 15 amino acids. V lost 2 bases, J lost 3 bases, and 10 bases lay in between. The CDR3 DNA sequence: TGTGCCAGCAGCCAAACGACAGGTGCTAATGAAAAACTGTTTTTT. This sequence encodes CASSQTTGANEKLFF. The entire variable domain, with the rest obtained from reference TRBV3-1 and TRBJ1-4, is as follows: DTAVSQTPKYLVTQMGNDKSIKCEQNLGHDTMYWYKQDSKKFLKIMFSYNNKELIINETVPNRFSPKSPDKAHLNLHINSLELGDSAVYFCASSQTTGANEKLFFGSGTQLSVL.

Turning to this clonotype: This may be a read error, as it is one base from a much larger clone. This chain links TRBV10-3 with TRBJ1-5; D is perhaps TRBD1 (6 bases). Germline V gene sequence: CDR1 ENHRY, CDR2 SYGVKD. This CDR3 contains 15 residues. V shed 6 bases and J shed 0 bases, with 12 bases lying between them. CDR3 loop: CAISSQGDSNQPQHF. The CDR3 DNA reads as TGTGCCATCAGCTCACAGGGAGATAGCAATCAGCCCCAGCATTTT.

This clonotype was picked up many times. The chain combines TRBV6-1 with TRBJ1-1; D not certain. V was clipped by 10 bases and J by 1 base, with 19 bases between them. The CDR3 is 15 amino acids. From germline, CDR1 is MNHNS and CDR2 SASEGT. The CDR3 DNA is TGTGCCACGTTGGTCCGAGATGTCGCGAACACTGAAGCTTTCTTT. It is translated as CATLVRDVANTEAFF.

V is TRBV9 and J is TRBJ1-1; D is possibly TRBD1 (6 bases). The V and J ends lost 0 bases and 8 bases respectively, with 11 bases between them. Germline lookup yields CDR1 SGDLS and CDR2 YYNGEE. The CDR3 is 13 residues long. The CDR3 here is CASSVEGDREAFF. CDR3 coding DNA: TGTGCCAGCAGCGTAGAGGGGGATCGCGAAGCTTTCTTT.

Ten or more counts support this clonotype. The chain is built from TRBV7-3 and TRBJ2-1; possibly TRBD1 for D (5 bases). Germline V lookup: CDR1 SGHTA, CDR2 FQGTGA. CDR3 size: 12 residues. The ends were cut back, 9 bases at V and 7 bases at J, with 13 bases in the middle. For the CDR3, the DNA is TGTGCCAGTAGTACCCAGGGAAATGAGCAGTTCTTC. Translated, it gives CASSTQGNEQFF.

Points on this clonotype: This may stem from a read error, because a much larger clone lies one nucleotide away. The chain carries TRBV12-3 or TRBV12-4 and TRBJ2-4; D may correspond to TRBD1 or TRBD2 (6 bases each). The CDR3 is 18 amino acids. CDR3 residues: CASSQGLRAGLAKDIQYF. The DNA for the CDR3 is TGTGCCAGCAGCCAGGGGTTGAGAGCGGGCCTAGCCAAAGACATTCAGTACTTC.

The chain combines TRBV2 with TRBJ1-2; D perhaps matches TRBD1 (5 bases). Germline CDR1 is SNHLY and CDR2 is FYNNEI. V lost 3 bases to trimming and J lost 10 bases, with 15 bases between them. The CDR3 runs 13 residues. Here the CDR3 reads CASSDAGSQDYTF. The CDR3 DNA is TGTGCCAGCAGTGACGCAGGGTCTCAGGACTACACCTTC.

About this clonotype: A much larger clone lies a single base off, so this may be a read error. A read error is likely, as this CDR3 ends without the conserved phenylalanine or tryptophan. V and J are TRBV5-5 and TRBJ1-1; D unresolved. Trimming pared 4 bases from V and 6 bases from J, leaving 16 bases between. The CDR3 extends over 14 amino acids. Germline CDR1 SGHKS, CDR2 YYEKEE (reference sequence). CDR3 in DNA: TGTGCCAGCAGCCCTTCCGTGGGGAAGGCTGAAGCTTTCTCT. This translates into CASSPSVGKAEAFS.

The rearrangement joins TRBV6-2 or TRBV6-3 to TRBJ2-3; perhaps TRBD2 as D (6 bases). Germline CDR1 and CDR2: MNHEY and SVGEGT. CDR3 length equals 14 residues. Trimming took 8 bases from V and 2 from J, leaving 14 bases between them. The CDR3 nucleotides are TGTGCCAGCTCCTATGGGAGGCCCACAGATACGCAGTATTTT. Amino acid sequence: CASSYGRPTDTQYF.

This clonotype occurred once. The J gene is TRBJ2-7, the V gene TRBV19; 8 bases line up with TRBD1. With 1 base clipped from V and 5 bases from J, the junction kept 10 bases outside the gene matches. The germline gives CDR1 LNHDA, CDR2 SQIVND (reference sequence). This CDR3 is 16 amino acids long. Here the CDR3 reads CASSIATGGFSDEQYF. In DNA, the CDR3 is TGTGCCAGTAGTATAGCCACAGGGGGATTTTCGGACGAGCAGTACTTC.

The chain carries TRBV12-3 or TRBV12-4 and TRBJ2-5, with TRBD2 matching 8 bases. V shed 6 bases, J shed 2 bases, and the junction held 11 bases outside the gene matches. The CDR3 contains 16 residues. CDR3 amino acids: CASSRGGGGGQETQYF. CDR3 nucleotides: TGTGCCAGCAGCCGGGGGGGGGGCGGAGGGCAAGAGACCCAGTACTTC.

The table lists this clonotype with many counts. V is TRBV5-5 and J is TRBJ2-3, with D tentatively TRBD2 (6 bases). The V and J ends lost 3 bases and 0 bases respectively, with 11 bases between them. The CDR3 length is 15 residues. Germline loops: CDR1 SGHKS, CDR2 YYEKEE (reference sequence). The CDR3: CASSSGGKSTDTQYF. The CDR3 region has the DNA TGTGCCAGCAGCTCCGGGGGTAAAAGCACAGATACGCAGTATTTT.

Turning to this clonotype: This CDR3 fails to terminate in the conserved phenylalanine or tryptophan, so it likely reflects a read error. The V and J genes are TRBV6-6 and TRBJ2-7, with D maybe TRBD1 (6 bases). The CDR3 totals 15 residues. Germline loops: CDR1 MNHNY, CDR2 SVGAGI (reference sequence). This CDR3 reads CVSSYSGRGSYEQYS. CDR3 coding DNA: TGTGTCAGCAGTTACTCGGGCAGGGGATCCTACGAGCAGTACTCC.

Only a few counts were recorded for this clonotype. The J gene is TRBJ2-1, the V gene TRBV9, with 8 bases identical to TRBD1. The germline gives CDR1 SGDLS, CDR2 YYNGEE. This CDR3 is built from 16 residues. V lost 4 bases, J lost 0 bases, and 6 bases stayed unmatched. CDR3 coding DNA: TGTGCCAGCAGCCCATGGACAGGGAGCTCCTACAATGAGCAGTTCTTC. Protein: CASSPWTGSSYNEQFF.

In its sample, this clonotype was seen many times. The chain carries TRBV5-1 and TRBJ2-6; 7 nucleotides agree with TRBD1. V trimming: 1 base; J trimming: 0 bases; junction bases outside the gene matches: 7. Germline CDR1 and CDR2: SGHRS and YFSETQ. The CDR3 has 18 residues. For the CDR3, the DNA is TGCGCCAGCAGCTTGAGCGGACAGGCGAGCTCTGGGGCCAACGTCCTGACTTTC. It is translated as CASSLSGQASSGANVLTF.

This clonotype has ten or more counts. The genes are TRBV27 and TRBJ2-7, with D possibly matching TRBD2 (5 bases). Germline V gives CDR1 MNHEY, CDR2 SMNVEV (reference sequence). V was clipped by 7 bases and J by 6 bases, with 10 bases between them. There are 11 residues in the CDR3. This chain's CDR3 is CASTYGGEQYF. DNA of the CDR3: TGTGCCAGCACCTACGGAGGCGAGCAGTACTTC.

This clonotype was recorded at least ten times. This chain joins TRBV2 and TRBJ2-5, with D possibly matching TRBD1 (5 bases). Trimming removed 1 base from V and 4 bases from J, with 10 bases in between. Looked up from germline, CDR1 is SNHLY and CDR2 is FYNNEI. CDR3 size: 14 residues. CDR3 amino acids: CASSEGGGGETQYF. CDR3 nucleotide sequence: TGTGCCAGCAGTGAAGGGGGCGGTGGAGAGACCCAGTACTTC.